Listed below are T cell receptor beta chains from one sample, sequenced in a study of cytomegalovirus exposure and HLA in healthy donors. Repertoires were generated with immunoSEQ multiplex PCR, while TCRdb's copy carries only in-frame clones and drops some. This table has about 190,000 clones, under 85% appearing once. The source material was PBMCs. The receptors come from a woman younger than 35 in good health and CMV-seronegative. The CDR3 runs from the conserved cysteine through the conserved F or W. The D gene is left open where the match is weak. Only some rows state a clone size, as once, few, many or a class for expanded clones.

>few|TRBJ2-1|TRBV15|16|TRBD2
CATSRATSGSYNEQFF
TGTGCCACCAGCAGGGCTACTAGCGGGAGCTACAATGAGCAGTTCTTC
>-|TRBJ2-1|TRBV18|18|TRBD2
CASSPIYRGTRYFNEQFF
TGTGCCAGCTCACCAATCTATCGCGGGACTAGATATTTTAATGAGCAGTTCTTC
>-|TRBJ2-6|TRBV29-1|14|TRBD2
CSVEAREGANVLTF
TGCAGCGTTGAAGCGCGGGAGGGGGCCAACGTCCTGACTTTC
>-|TRBJ1-1|TRBV10-3|16|-
CAISEQAVPLNTEAFF
TGTGCCATCAGTGAACAGGCGGTCCCACTGAACACTGAAGCTTTCTTT
>-|TRBJ2-7|TRBV4-2|15|TRBD2
CASSPIAGGQREQYF
TGTGCCAGCAGCCCTATAGCGGGGGGCCAGAGGGAGCAGTACTTC
>-|TRBJ2-2|TRBV5-1|15|TRBD2
CASSFLAGGSGELFF
TGCGCCAGCAGCTTTCTAGCGGGGGGCTCAGGGGAGCTGTTTTTT
>-|TRBJ2-7|TRBV4-1|16|TRBD1
CASSQDSNRGLYEQYF
TGCGCCAGCAGCCAAGATAGTAACAGGGGGCTTTACGAGCAGTACTTC
>-|TRBJ1-1|TRBV30|13|-
CAWSADKNTEAFF
TGTGCCTGGAGTGCGGACAAGAACACTGAAGCTTTCTTT
>-|TRBJ2-7|TRBV28|13|TRBD1
CASSSEQGDEQYF
TGTGCCAGCAGTTCCGAACAGGGGGATGAGCAGTACTTC
>few|TRBJ2-1|TRBV19|15|TRBD2
CASSMTSGIYNEQFF
TGTGCCAGTAGTATGACTAGCGGGATTTACAATGAGCAGTTCTTC
>few|TRBJ1-2|TRBV29-1|12|TRBD1
CSSQGDFYGYTF
TGCAGCTCTCAGGGGGATTTCTATGGCTACACCTTC
>-|TRBJ2-7|TRBV27|16|TRBD2
CASSFLPGTSGQGQYF
TGTGCCAGCAGTTTCCTTCCGGGGACTAGCGGCCAAGGGCAGTACTTC
>-|TRBJ1-2|TRBV19|11|TRBD1
CASRGNYGYTF
TGTGCCAGCAGGGGGAACTATGGCTACACCTTC
>-|TRBJ1-4|TRBV7-7|15|-
CASSFSSSPNEKLFF
TGTGCTAGCAGCTTTTCCAGTTCGCCTAATGAAAAACTGTTTTTT
>-|TRBJ2-2|TRBV23-1|20|TRBD2
CASSQFPTHLAGRDTGELFF
TGCGCCAGCAGTCAATTCCCCACCCATTTAGCGGGAAGGGACACCGGGGAGCTGTTTTTT
>-|TRBJ2-2|TRBV5-1|15|TRBD2
CASSLAGGASGELFF
TGCGCCAGCAGCTTAGCGGGAGGGGCGAGCGGGGAGCTGTTTTTT
>few|TRBJ2-1|TRBV30|15|TRBD2
CAWSVGAGEGNEQFF
TGTGCCTGGAGTGTCGGTGCGGGAGAGGGCAATGAGCAGTTCTTC
>-|TRBJ2-5|TRBV9|15|-
CASSASTGIRETQYF
TGTGCCAGCAGCGCATCCACAGGGATCCGGGAGACCCAGTACTTC